Shown below are 6 T cell receptor beta chains from a single sample sequenced in a study of blood T cells in healthy people across ages. A sample-barcoded 5' primer and a J-beta primer mix were used in a second PCR of roughly 6 to 11 cycles. TCRdb used MiXCR to reprocess the 5' RACE reads, holding one entry per CDR3 protein. The sample includes around 1,900,000 distinct CDR3 sequences, 30% to 40% of them seen just once. Sequenced input: blood. The receptors here all came from a human donor in good health.

This clonotype occurred a few times. This chain links TRBV7-2 with TRBJ2-1; TRBD1 matches at 7 bases. Unmatched junction bases numbered 18, after V lost 8 bases and J lost 8 bases. CDR1 is SGHTA and CDR2 is FQGNSA in the germline V gene. This CDR3 spans 16 amino acids. The chain's CDR3 is CASLTGTVYYRDEQFF. For the CDR3, the DNA is TGTGCCAGCTTAACCGGGACAGTATACTATAGGGATGAGCAGTTCTTC.

This clonotype was seen only a few times. V gene TRBV4-2 combines with J gene TRBJ1-1; weak D call: TRBD1 (6 bases). CDR3 length: 17 residues. CDR1 and CDR2 from the germline V gene are LGHNA and YNFKEQ. Trimming stripped 2 bases from V and 0 bases from J, with 16 bases between. CDR3 nucleotide sequence: TGTGCCAGCAGCCAAACCTGGGACAATGAGGTGAACACTGAAGCTTTCTTT. Amino acids: CASSQTWDNEVNTEAFF.

This chain joins TRBV12-3 or TRBV12-4 and TRBJ1-2; TRBD1 might be the D (6 bases). This CDR3 comprises 13 residues. Trimming left V 10 bases short and J 6 bases short, with 18 bases between. The CDR3 loop is CATIGDTNNGYTF. CDR3 nucleotide sequence: TGTGCCACCATAGGGGACACCAATAATGGCTACACCTTC.

This chain links TRBV13 with TRBJ2-3; 9 bases agree with TRBD2. The CDR3 sequence is 19 residues long. Germline V gene lookup returns CDR1 PRHDT and CDR2 FYEKMQ (reference sequence). Unmatched junction bases numbered 18, after V lost 6 bases and J lost 2 bases. The CDR3 sequence: CASRAGGGRGLASTDTQYF. CDR3 coding DNA: TGTGCCAGCAGAGCAGGCGGCGGGAGGGGTCTAGCCTCCACAGATACGCAGTATTTT. The whole variable domain, remainder taken from reference TRBV13 and TRBJ2-3, is AAGVIQSPRHLIKEKRETATLKCYPIPRHDTVYWYQQGPGQDPQFLISFYEKMQSDKGSIPDRFSAQQFSDYHSELNMSSLELGDSALYFCASRAGGGRGLASTDTQYFGPGTRLTVL.

The chain links TRBV20-1 to TRBJ1-5; no clear D gene. Looked up from germline, CDR1 is DFQATT and CDR2 is SNEGSKA (reference sequence). Trimming pared 6 bases from V and 1 base from J, leaving 10 bases between. CDR3 length equals 13 residues. The DNA for the CDR3 is TGCAGTGCCCAAGCCTGGAGCAATCAGCCCCAGCATTTT. As protein: CSAQAWSNQPQHF.

This clonotype has just a few counts. The CDR3 coding sequence is TGCGCCAGCAGCTCAACTTTCGATACAGGACCCACAGATACGCAGTATTTT. Translated: CASSSTFDTGPTDTQYF. The chain couples TRBV5-1 to TRBJ2-3, with D possibly matching TRBD1 (5 bases). This CDR3 contains 17 residues. Looked up from germline, CDR1 is SGHRS and CDR2 is YFSETQ. Trimming shortened V by 3 bases and J by 2 bases, and 19 bases separated the two germline ends.